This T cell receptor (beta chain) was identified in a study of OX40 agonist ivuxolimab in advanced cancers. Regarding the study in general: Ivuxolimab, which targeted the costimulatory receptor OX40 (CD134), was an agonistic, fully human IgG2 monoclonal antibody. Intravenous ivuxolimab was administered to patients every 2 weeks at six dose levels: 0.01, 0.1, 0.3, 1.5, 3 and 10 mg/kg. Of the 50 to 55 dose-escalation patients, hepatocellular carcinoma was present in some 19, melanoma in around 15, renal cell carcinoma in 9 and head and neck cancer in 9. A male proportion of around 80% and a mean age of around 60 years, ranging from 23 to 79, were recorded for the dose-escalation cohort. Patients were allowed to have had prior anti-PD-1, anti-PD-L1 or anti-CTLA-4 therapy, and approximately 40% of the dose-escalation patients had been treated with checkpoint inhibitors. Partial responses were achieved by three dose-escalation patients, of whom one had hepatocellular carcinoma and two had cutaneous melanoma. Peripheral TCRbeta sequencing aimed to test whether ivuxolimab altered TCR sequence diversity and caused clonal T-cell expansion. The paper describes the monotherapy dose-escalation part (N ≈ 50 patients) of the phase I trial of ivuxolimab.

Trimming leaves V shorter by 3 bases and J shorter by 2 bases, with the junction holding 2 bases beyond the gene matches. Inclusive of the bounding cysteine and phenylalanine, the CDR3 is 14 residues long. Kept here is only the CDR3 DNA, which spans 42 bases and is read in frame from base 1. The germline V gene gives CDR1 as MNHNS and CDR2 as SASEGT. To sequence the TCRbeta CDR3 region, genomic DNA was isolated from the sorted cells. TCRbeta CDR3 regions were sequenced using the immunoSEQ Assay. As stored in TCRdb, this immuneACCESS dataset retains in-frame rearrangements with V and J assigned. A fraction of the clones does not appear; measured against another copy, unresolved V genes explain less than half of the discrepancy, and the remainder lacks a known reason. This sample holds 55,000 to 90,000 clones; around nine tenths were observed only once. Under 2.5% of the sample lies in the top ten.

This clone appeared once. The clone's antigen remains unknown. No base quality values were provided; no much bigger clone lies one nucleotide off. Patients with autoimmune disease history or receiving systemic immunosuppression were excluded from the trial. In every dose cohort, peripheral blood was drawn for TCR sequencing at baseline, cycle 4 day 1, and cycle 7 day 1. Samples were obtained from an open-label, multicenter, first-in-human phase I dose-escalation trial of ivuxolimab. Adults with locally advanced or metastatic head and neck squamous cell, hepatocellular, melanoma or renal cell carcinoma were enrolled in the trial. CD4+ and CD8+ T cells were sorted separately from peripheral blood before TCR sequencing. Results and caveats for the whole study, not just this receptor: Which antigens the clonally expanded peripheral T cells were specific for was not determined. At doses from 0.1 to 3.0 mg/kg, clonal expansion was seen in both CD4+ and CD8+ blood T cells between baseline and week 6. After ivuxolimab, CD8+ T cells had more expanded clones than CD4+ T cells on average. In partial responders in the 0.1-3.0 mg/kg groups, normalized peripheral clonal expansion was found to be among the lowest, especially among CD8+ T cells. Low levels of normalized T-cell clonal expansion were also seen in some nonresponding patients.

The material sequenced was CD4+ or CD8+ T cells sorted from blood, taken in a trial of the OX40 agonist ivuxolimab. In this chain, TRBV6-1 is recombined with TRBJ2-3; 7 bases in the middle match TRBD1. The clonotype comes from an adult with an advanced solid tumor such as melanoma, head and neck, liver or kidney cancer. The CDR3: CASSEDRSTDTQYF. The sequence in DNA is TGTGCCAGCAGTGAGGACAGGTCCACAGATACGCAGTATTTT.